This T cell receptor beta chain was sequenced during a study of OX40 agonist ivuxolimab in advanced cancers. V dropped 4 bases and J dropped 3; count of bases not matched to a gene: 3. Germline CDR1 SEHNR, CDR2 FQNEAQ (reference sequence). There are 15 residues in the CDR3. The assay was immunoSEQ multiplex PCR, and TCRdb's table has in-frame clones only and misses some. The sample carries just under 75,000 clones, roughly 90% recorded once. Sequencing was performed on CD4+ or CD8+ T cells sorted from blood, taken in a trial of the OX40 agonist ivuxolimab. This chain links TRBV7-9 with TRBJ2-6; 7 nucleotides agree with TRBD1. This TCR derives from an adult with an advanced solid tumor such as melanoma, head and neck, liver or kidney cancer. The CDR3 reads CASSSDRDGANVLTF. CDR3 coding DNA: TGTGCCAGCAGCTCCGACAGGGATGGGGCCAACGTCCTGACTTTC.